A selection of T cell receptor beta chains follows, all from one sample in a study of blood T cell repertoires in COVID-19. TCRdb's table, derived via immunoSEQ multiplex PCR, lists solely in-frame clones and lacks some. The repertoire holds about 150,000 clones, about 85% seen once, with 4% to 5% in the top ten. Specimen: peripheral blood. These receptors originate from a woman aged 55 to 70 with active or convalescent COVID-19. CDR3s include the opening cysteine and the closing phenylalanine or tryptophan. The order of the fields is CDR3 protein, CDR3 DNA, V gene, clone size, CDR3 length, J gene, D gene. The D gene is left open where the match is weak. Expanded clones get a size class; other rows say once, few or many, or leave the size out.

CASSLSLVSPYGYTF | TGTGCCAGCAGTTTATCTTTAGTGTCCCCCTATGGCTACACCTTC | TRBV27 | NA | 15 | TRBJ1-2 | NA
CASSIEPGLQKGETQYF | TGTGCCAGTAGTATAGAGCCGGGACTACAGAAGGGGGAGACCCAGTACTTC | TRBV19 | once | 17 | TRBJ2-5 | TRBD2
CSESAGDTQYF | TGCAGTGAGAGCGCCGGAGATACGCAGTATTTT | TRBV20-1 | NA | 11 | TRBJ2-3 | NA
CASSRKIPLAGDSYEQYF | TGCGCCAGCAGCCGCAAGATACCTCTCGCGGGGGACTCCTACGAGCAGTACTTC | TRBV4-1 | NA | 18 | TRBJ2-7 | TRBD2
CSASSGSGYEQYF | TGCAGTGCTAGTTCGGGTTCCGGCTACGAGCAGTACTTC | TRBV20-1 | NA | 13 | TRBJ2-7 | NA
CASQNGGRQNTEAFF | TGCGCCAGCCAGAATGGGGGCAGACAGAACACTGAAGCTTTCTTT | TRBV5-1 | NA | 15 | TRBJ1-1 | NA
CASSQRGGMRTIYF | TGTGCCAGCAGCCAGAGAGGGGGTATGAGGACCATATATTTT | TRBV3-1/TRBV3-2 | NA | 14 | TRBJ1-3 | NA
CAISESTETTVNSPLHF | TGTGCCATCAGTGAGTCGACAGAAACCACTGTAAATTCACCCCTCCACTTT | TRBV10-3 | once | 17 | TRBJ1-6 | NA
CAISGGTGLSSYNSPLHF | TGTGCCATCAGTGGAGGGACAGGGCTCAGCTCCTATAATTCACCCCTCCACTTT | TRBV10-3 | NA | 18 | TRBJ1-6 | TRBD1
CASSQDFETQYF | TGCGCCAGCAGCCAAGACTTTGAGACCCAGTACTTC | TRBV4-1 | NA | 12 | TRBJ2-5 | NA
CASSPTVNTIYF | TGTGCCAGTAGTCCCACGGTTAACACCATATATTTT | TRBV19 | NA | 12 | TRBJ1-3 | NA
CASSYRTNEKLFF | TGTGCCAGCAGCTACCGGACAAATGAAAAACTGTTTTTT | TRBV7-9 | once | 13 | TRBJ1-4 | NA
CASRQQGPNQPQHF | TGTGCCAGCAGACAACAGGGACCCAATCAGCCCCAGCATTTT | TRBV2 | NA | 14 | TRBJ1-5 | NA
CASSLQRQTSRINSPLHF | TGTGCCAGCAGCTTACAGCGACAGACATCACGGATCAATTCACCCCTCCACTTT | TRBV7-9 | few | 18 | TRBJ1-6 | NA
CASSHGTGGAEQYF | TGTGCCAGCAGTCACGGGACAGGGGGCGCCGAGCAGTACTTC | TRBV27 | NA | 14 | TRBJ2-7 | TRBD1
CASRDLAGPPRNTEAFF | TGTGCCAGTAGGGACCTAGCGGGGCCACCGAGGAACACTGAAGCTTTCTTT | TRBV19 | NA | 17 | TRBJ1-1 | NA
CASSLVSAGGFNEQFF | TGCGCCAGCAGCTTGGTATCAGCGGGGGGTTTTAATGAGCAGTTCTTC | TRBV5-1 | NA | 16 | TRBJ2-1 | TRBD2
CASSLGDSRQYF | TGTGCCAGCAGCCTCGGGGACAGTCGACAGTATTTT | TRBV12-3/TRBV12-4 | NA | 12 | TRBJ2-3 | TRBD1
CASSPVRGNEKLFF | TGTGCCAGCAGCCCCGTGCGGGGGAATGAAAAACTGTTTTTT | TRBV7-9 | once | 14 | TRBJ1-4 | NA
CSVQGATEAFF | TGCAGCGTCCAGGGGGCGACTGAAGCTTTCTTT | TRBV29-1 | NA | 11 | TRBJ1-1 | TRBD1
CASSGVRGFNSPLHF | TGTGCCAGTAGTGGCGTTAGGGGCTTCAATTCACCCCTCCACTTT | TRBV19 | NA | 15 | TRBJ1-6 | NA
CASSIGGQDSQETQYF | TGTGCCAGTAGTATAGGGGGTCAGGACAGCCAAGAGACCCAGTACTTC | TRBV19 | NA | 16 | TRBJ2-5 | NA
CASSWIAGGELFF | TGTGCCAGCAGTTGGATAGCTGGCGGGGAGCTGTTTTTT | TRBV27 | NA | 13 | TRBJ2-2 | NA
CASSPRTGHPYEQYF | TGTGCCAGCTCACCGCGGACGGGACACCCTTACGAGCAGTACTTC | TRBV18 | NA | 15 | TRBJ2-7 | NA
CASSQGAPRNEQYF | TGCGCCAGCAGCCAAGGGGCCCCTAGGAACGAGCAGTACTTC | TRBV5-1 | NA | 14 | TRBJ2-7 | NA
CATKKQGLEETQYF | TGTGCCACTAAGAAACAGGGTTTAGAAGAGACCCAGTACTTC | TRBV6-5 | NA | 14 | TRBJ2-5 | NA
CASSFWQPRTTLSSGANVLTF | TGTGCCAGCAGCTTTTGGCAACCGCGGACAACCCTGTCCTCTGGGGCCAACGTCCTGACTTTC | TRBV7-3 | NA | 21 | TRBJ2-6 | NA
CASSTGSGNTIYF | TGCGCCAGCAGTACAGGGAGCGGAAACACCATATATTTT | TRBV10-1 | NA | 13 | TRBJ1-3 | NA
CASSPGLAGVANTGELFF | TGCGCCAGCAGCCCGGGACTAGCGGGGGTTGCGAACACCGGGGAGCTGTTTTTT | TRBV4-3 | NA | 18 | TRBJ2-2 | TRBD2